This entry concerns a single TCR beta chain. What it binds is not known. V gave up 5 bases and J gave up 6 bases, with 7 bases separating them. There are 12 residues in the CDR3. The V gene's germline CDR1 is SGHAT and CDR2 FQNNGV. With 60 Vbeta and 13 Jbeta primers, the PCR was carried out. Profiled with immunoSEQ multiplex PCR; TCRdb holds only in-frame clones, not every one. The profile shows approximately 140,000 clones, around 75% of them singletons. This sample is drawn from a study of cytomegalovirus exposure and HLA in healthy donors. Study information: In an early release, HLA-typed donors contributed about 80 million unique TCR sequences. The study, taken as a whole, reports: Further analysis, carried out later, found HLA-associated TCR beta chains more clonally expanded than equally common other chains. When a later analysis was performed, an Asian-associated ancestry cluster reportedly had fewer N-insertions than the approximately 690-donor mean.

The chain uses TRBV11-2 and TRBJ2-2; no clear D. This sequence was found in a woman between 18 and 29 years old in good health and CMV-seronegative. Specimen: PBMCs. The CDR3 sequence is CASSRLSGELFF. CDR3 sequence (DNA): TGTGCCAGCAGCCGTTTGTCCGGGGAGCTGTTTTTT.